Each of the 5 T cell receptor beta chains below was sequenced from the same sample in a study of blood T cell repertoires in COVID-19. The data were produced by immunoSEQ multiplex PCR, yet TCRdb's version contains in-frame clones alone and is incomplete. Among 30,000 to 45,000 clones listed, roughly 90% were seen once. Sequenced: peripheral blood. The origin of the receptors is a man in his 70s with acute or convalescent COVID-19.

This clone turned up a few times. The rearrangement links TRBV9 to TRBJ2-1; 11 positions agree with TRBD2. Germline V CDR1 and CDR2: SGDLS, YYNGEE. V trimming: 4 bases; J trimming: 7 bases; junction bases outside the gene matches: 4. The CDR3 has 14 amino acids. DNA for the CDR3: TGTGCCAGCAGCCTAGCGGGGGGTAATAATGAGCAGTTCTTC. Protein sequence: CASSLAGGNNEQFF.

The chain links TRBV10-3 to TRBJ2-3; TRBD2 matches at 8 bases. The CDR3 is made up of 17 amino acids. Germline CDR1 reads ENHRY; CDR2 reads SYGVKD. Trimming took 6 bases from V and 2 from J; bases not matched to a gene: 13. This chain's CDR3 is CAIRPPITAGVTDTQYF. The CDR3 DNA reads TGTGCCATCAGGCCGCCTATTACAGCGGGAGTCACAGATACGCAGTATTTT.

The chain carries TRBV28 and TRBJ2-5; TRBD2 matches at 8 bases. The V gene's germline CDR1 is MDHEN and CDR2 SYDVKM. The CDR3 has 16 amino acids. The ends lost 5 bases at V and 4 bases at J; junction bases unmatched: 12. The CDR3 sequence: CASSPGAAGVGETQYF. As DNA, the CDR3 is TGTGCCAGCAGTCCCGGAGCAGCGGGAGTCGGAGAGACCCAGTACTTC. Full variable domain (outside the CDR3, taken from reference TRBV28 and TRBJ2-5): DVKVTQSSRYLVKRTGEKVFLECVQDMDHENMFWYRQDPGLGLRLIYFSYDVKMKEKGDIPEGYSVSREKKERFSLILESASTNQTSMYLCASSPGAAGVGETQYFGPGTRLLVL.

This sequence joins TRBV7-9 and TRBJ1-2; 7 bases align to TRBD1. The CDR3 is 14 residues long. Germline values: CDR1 SEHNR, CDR2 FQNEAQ (reference sequence). V was pared by 4 bases and J by 3 bases, with 5 bases of the junction left unmatched. The CDR3 spells CASSSGQTYYGYTF. CDR3 coding DNA: TGTGCCAGCAGCTCGGGACAGACTTACTATGGCTACACCTTC.

CDR3 nucleotide sequence: TGCAGCGGACTAACAGGGATTTCGGCCTCGAGCACAGATACGCAGTATTTT. This sequence encodes CSGLTGISASSTDTQYF. The chain employs TRBV29-1 and TRBJ2-3; tentative D call: TRBD1 (6 bases). The CDR3 runs to 17 residues. Germline V CDR1 and CDR2: SQVTM, ANQGSEA. The V and J ends lost 7 bases and 0 bases respectively, with 23 bases between them.